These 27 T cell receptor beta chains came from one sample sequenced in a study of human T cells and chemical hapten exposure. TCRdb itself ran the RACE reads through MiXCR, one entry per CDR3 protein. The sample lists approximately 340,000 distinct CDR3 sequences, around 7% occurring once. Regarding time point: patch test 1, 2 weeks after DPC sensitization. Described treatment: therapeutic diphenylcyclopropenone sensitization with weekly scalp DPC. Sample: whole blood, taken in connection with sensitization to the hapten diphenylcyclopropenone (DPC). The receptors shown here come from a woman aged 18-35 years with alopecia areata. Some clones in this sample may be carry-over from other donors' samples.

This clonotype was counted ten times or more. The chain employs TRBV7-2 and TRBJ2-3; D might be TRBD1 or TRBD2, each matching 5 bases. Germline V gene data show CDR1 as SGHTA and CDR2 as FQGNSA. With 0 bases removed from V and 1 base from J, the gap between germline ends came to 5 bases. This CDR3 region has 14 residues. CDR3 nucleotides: TGTGCCAGCAGCTTAGCGGGGGGCACAGATACGCAGTATTTT. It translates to CASSLAGGTDTQYF.

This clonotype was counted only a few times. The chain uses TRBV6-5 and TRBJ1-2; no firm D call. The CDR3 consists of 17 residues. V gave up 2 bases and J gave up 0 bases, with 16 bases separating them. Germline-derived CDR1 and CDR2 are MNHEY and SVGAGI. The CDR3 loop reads CASSYESSGSSNYGYTF. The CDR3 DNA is TGTGCCAGCAGTTACGAGTCCAGTGGGAGCTCTAACTATGGCTACACCTTC.

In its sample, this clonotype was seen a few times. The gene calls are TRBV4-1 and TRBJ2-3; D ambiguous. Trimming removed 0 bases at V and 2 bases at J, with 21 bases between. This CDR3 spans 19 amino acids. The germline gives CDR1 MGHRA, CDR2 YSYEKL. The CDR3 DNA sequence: TGCGCCAGCAGCCAAGATGAAAGGGTTTACCCCCTGACCACAGATACGCAGTATTTT. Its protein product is CASSQDERVYPLTTDTQYF.

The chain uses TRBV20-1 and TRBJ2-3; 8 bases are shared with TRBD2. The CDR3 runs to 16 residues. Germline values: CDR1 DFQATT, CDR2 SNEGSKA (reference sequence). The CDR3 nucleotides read TGCACCTCCCCCGATCCACTAGCGGTTAGCACAGATACGCAGTATTTT. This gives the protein CTSPDPLAVSTDTQYF.

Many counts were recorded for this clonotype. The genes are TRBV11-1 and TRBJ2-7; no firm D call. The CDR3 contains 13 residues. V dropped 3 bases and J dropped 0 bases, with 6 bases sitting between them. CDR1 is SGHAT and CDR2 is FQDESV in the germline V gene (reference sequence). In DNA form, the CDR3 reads TGTGCCAGCAGCTTCTCCAGCTCCTACGAGCAGTACTTC. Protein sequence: CASSFSSSYEQYF. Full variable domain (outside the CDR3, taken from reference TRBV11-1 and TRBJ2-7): EAEVAQSPRYKITEKSQAVAFWCDPISGHATLYWYRQILGQGPELLVQFQDESVVDDSQLPKDRFSAERLKGVDSTLKIQPAELGDSAMYLCASSFSSSYEQYFGPGTRLTVT.

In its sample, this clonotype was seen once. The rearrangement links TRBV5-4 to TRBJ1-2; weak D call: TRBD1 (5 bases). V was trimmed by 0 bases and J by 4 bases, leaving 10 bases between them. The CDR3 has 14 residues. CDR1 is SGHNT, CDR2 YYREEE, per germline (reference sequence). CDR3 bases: TGTGCCAGCAGCTTGGCCACAGGCAGCTATGGCTACACCTTC. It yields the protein CASSLATGSYGYTF.

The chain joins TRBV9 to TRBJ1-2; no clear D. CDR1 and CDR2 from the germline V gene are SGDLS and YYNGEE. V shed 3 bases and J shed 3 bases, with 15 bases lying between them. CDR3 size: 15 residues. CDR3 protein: CASSAGPQEDYGYTF. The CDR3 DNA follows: TGTGCCAGCAGCGCCGGACCCCAAGAGGACTATGGCTACACCTTC.

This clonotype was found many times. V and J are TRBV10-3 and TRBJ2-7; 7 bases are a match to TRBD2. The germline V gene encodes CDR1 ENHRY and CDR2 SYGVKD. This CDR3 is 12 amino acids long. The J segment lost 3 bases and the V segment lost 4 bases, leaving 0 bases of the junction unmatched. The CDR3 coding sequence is TGTGCCATCAGTGGGACTAGCTACGAGCAGTACTTC. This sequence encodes CAISGTSYEQYF.

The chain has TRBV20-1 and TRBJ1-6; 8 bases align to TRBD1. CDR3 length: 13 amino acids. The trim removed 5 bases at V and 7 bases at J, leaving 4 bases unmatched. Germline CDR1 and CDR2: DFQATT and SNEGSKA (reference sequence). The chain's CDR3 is CSARTGTNSPLHF. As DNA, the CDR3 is TGCAGTGCTCGGACAGGGACGAATTCACCCCTCCACTTT.

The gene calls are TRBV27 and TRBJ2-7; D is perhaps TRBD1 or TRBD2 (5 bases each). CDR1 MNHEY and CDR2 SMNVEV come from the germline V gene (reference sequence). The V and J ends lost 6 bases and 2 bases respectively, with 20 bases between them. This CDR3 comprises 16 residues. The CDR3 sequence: CASSLVTGTIPYEQYF. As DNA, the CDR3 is TGTGCCAGCAGCTTAGTTACCGGGACGATTCCCTACGAGCAGTACTTC.

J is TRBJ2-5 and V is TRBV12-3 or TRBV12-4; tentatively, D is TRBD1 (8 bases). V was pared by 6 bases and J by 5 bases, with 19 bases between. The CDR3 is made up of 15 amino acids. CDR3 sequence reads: CASSAQTGGVETQYF. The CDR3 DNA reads TGTGCCAGCAGCGCCCAAACAGGGGGGGTTGAGACCCAGTACTTC.

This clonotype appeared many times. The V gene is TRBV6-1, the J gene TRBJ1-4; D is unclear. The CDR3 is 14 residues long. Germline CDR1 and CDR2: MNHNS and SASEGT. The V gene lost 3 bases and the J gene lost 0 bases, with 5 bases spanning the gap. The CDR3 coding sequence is TGTGCCAGCAGTGAGCCTGCAACTAATGAAAAACTGTTTTTT. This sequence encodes CASSEPATNEKLFF.

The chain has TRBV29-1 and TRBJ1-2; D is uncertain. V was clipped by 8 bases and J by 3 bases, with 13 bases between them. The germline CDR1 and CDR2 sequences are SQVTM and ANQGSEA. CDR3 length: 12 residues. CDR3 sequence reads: CSYATGDYGYTF. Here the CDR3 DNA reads TGCAGCTATGCAACCGGGGACTATGGCTACACCTTC. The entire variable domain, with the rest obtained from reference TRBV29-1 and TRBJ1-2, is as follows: SAVISQKPSRDICQRGTSLTIQCQVDSQVTMMFWYRQQPGQSLTLIATANQGSEATYESGFVIDKFPISRPNLTFSTLTVSNMSPEDSSIYLCSYATGDYGYTFGSGTRLTVV.

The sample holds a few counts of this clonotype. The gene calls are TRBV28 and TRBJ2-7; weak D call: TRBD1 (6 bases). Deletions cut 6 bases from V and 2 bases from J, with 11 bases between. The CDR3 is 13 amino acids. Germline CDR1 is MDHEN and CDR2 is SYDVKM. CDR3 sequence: CASSVDSPYEQYF. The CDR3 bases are TGTGCCAGCAGCGTGGACAGTCCCTACGAGCAGTACTTC.

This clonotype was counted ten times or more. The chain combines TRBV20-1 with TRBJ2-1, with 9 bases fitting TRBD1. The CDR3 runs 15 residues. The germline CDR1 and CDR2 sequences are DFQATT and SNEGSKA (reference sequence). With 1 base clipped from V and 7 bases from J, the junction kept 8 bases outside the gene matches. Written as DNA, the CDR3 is TGCAGTGCTAGAGCCGGGACAGGGATTTTGAATGAGCAGTTCTTC. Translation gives CSARAGTGILNEQFF.

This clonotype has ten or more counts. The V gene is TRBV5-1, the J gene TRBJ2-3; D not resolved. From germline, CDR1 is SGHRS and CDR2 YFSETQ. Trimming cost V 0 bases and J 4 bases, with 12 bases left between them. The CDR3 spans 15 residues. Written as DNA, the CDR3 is TGCGCCAGCAGCTTGGGGTGGGGAAACGCAGATACGCAGTATTTT. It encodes CASSLGWGNADTQYF.

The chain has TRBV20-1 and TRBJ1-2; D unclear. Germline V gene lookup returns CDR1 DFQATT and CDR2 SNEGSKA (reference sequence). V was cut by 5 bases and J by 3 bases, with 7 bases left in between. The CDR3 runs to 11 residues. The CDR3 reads CSAGGYYGYTF. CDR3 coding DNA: TGCAGTGCTGGAGGATACTATGGCTACACCTTC.

The DNA for the CDR3 is TGTGCCAGCAGTCAGGGACTAGGACTAAATCAAGAGACCCAGTACTTC. Protein: CASSQGLGLNQETQYF. V usage is TRBV27 and J usage is TRBJ2-5, with 8 bases aligning to TRBD2. This CDR3 comprises 16 residues. The germline V gene encodes CDR1 MNHEY and CDR2 SMNVEV (reference sequence). With V trimmed by 5 bases and J by 2 bases, 10 bases remained unmatched.

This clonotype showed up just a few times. DNA of the CDR3: TGTGCCAGCAGCCGGGGACAGGGTGTAGACTACGAGCAGTACTTC. Its translation is CASSRGQGVDYEQYF. The chain couples TRBV3-1 to TRBJ2-7; 9 bases are shared with TRBD1. The ends lost 4 bases at V and 3 bases at J; junction bases unmatched: 7. The CDR3 totals 15 residues. CDR1 and CDR2 from the germline V gene are LGHDT and YNNKEL (reference sequence).

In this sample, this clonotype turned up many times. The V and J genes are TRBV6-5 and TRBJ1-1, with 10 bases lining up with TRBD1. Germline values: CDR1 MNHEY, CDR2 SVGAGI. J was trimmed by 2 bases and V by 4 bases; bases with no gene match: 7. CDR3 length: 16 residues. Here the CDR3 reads CASSSLGQGRNTEAFF. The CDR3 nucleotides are TGTGCCAGCAGTTCTTTGGGACAGGGGAGAAACACTGAAGCTTTCTTT.

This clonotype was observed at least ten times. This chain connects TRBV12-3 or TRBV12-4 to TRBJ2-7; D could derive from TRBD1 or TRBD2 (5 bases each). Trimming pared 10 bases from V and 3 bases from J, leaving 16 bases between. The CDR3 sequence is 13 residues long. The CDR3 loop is CATSRDGGYEQYF. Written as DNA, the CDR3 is TGTGCCACCTCCCGGGACGGTGGCTACGAGCAGTACTTC.

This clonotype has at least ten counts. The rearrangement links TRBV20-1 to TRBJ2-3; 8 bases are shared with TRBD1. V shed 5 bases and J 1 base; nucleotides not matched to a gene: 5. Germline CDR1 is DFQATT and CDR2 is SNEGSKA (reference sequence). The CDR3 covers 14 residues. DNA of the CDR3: TGCAGTGCTCCGGACAGGGTACGCACAGATACGCAGTATTTT. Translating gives CSAPDRVRTDTQYF.

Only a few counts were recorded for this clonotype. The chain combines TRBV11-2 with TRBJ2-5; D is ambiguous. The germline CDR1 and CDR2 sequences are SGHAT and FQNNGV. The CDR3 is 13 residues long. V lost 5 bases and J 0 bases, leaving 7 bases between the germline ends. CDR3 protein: CASSPVYQETQYF. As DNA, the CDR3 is TGTGCCAGCAGCCCAGTTTACCAAGAGACCCAGTACTTC.

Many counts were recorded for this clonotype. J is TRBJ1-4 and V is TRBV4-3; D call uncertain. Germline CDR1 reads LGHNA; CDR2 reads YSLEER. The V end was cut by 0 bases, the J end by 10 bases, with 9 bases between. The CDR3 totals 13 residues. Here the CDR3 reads CASSQEREGKLFF. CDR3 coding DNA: TGCGCCAGCAGCCAAGAAAGGGAAGGAAAACTGTTTTTT.

This chain's CDR3 is CSVRQLTLNTEAFF. Written as DNA, the CDR3 is TGCAGCGTCCGACAGCTGACCTTGAACACTGAAGCTTTCTTT. V is TRBV29-1 and J is TRBJ1-1, with a tentative D call TRBD1 (5 bases). Germline loops: CDR1 SQVTM, CDR2 ANQGSEA. Trimming shortened V by 6 bases and J by 0 bases, and 14 bases separated the two germline ends. CDR3 length: 14 residues.

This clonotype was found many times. CDR3 loop: CASSFRQARDTQYF. CDR3 DNA sequence: TGTGCCAGCAGCTTCCGGCAGGCTCGAGATACGCAGTATTTT. The rearrangement uses TRBV7-2 and TRBJ2-3; D gene uncertain. V was trimmed by 3 bases and J by 5 bases, leaving 12 bases between them. There are 14 residues in the CDR3. Per the germline V gene, CDR1 is SGHTA and CDR2 is FQGNSA.

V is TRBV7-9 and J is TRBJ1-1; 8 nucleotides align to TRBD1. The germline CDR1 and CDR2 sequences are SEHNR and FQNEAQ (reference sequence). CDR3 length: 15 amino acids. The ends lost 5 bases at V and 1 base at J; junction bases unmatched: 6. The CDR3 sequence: CASSPRGTGNTEAFF. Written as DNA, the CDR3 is TGTGCCAGCAGCCCTCGTGGGACAGGGAACACTGAAGCTTTCTTT. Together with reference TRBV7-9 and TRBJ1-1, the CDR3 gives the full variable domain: DTGVSQNPRHKITKRGQNVTFRCDPISEHNRLYWYRQTLGQGPEFLTYFQNEAQLEKSRLLSDRFSAERPKGSFSTLEIQRTEQGDSAMYLCASSPRGTGNTEAFFGQGTRLTVV.